This T cell receptor beta chain was retrieved from a study of blood T cell repertoires in COVID-19. Sequenced by immunoSEQ multiplex PCR; TCRdb stores in-frame clones only, minus some. The top ten hold roughly 6.6% of the sample, which has approximately 83,000 clones, roughly 86% seen once. This TCR was recovered from a man in his 70s with acute or convalescent COVID-19. Material: peripheral blood.

As DNA, the CDR3 is TGCAGTGCTAGTACTAGCGAGAAAACCTACGAGCAGTACTTC. Its protein is CSASTSEKTYEQYF. The chain joins TRBV20-1 to TRBJ2-7; TRBD2 agrees at 7 bases. CDR3 length: 14 residues. V trimming: 3 bases; J trimming: 2 bases; junction bases outside the gene matches: 7. Germline CDR1 is DFQATT and CDR2 is SNEGSKA (reference sequence).